This passage covers 29 T cell receptor beta chains from one sample sequenced in a study of T cell responses to AZD1222 COVID-19 vaccine. Method: immunoSEQ multiplex PCR; TCRdb's copy keeps in-frame clones and lacks some. The sample carries around 78,000 clones, roughly 84% recorded once. This sample comprised peripheral blood, obtained on day 0 of AZD1222 vaccination. The receptors were gathered from an adult in good health.

The chain uses TRBV15 and TRBJ1-1, with no clear D. This CDR3 spans 13 amino acids. V was shortened by 5 bases and J by 8 bases, with 15 bases between the two germline ends. Germline lookup yields CDR1 LNHNV and CDR2 YYDKDF (reference sequence). The CDR3 reads CATSPSPGREAFF. In DNA form, the CDR3 reads TGTGCCACCAGCCCCTCCCCAGGCCGCGAAGCTTTCTTT.

In this sample, this clone turned up once. The chain carries TRBV28 and TRBJ2-4, with D possibly being TRBD1 (6 bases). This CDR3 region has 14 residues. The V gene lost 7 bases and the J gene lost 6 bases, with 16 bases spanning the gap. Germline V CDR1 and CDR2: MDHEN, SYDVKM. The CDR3 sequence is CASTQRGLGNIQYF. In DNA, the CDR3 is TGTGCCAGCACCCAGAGGGGGTTAGGAAACATTCAGTACTTC. Drawing the rest from reference TRBV28 and TRBJ2-4, the complete variable domain is DVKVTQSSRYLVKRTGEKVFLECVQDMDHENMFWYRQDPGLGLRLIYFSYDVKMKEKGDIPEGYSVSREKKERFSLILESASTNQTSMYLCASTQRGLGNIQYFGAGTRLSVL.

The chain uses TRBV15 and TRBJ2-5, with 7 bases matching TRBD1. This CDR3 spans 17 amino acids. With 0 bases clipped from V and 1 base from J, the junction kept 8 bases outside the gene matches. Germline-derived CDR1 and CDR2 are LNHNV and YYDKDF (reference sequence). CDR3 residues: CATSREIRDSGQETQYF. The CDR3, as DNA: TGTGCCACCAGCAGAGAAATCCGGGACAGTGGCCAAGAGACCCAGTACTTC.

The chain links TRBV18 to TRBJ2-2, with TRBD2 as a possible D gene (6 bases). Per the germline V gene, CDR1 is KGHSH and CDR2 is LQKENI. The CDR3 extends over 16 amino acids. The V end lost 6 bases, the J end lost 4 bases, and 18 bases lay between the germline ends. The CDR3 loop reads CASSPSPAGGTGELFF. CDR3 DNA: TGTGCCAGCTCTCCCAGTCCAGCCGGGGGCACCGGGGAGCTGTTTTTT.

The chain carries TRBV3-1 (or the pseudogene TRBV3-2) and TRBJ1-5; no firm D call. CDR1 and CDR2 from the germline V gene are LGHDT and YNNKEL (reference sequence). CDR3 length: 13 residues. V shed 5 bases and J shed 9 bases, with 14 bases lying between them. Here the CDR3 reads CASSIGQARPQHF. CDR3 in DNA: TGTGCCAGCAGCATAGGGCAGGCCAGGCCCCAGCATTTT.

This rearrangement joins TRBV3-1 (or the pseudogene TRBV3-2) to TRBJ2-3; TRBD2 is a possible D gene (6 bases). V lost 3 bases and J lost 5, with 21 bases in between. The germline V gene encodes CDR1 LGHDT and CDR2 YNNKEL (reference sequence). The CDR3 length is 17 residues. The CDR3, as DNA: TGTGCCAGCAGCCAGGGGTGGGGACTCCAAAGGAAAGATACGCAGTATTTT. Its protein product is CASSQGWGLQRKDTQYF.

This chain connects TRBV7-2 to TRBJ2-2, with a possible D match to TRBD2 (5 bases). CDR3 size: 15 residues. V shed 0 bases and J shed 8 bases, with 13 bases lying between them. The germline CDR1 and CDR2 sequences are SGHTA and FQGNSA. The CDR3 region has the DNA TGTGCCAGCAGCTTAGCGAACTGGAGGTCAGGGGAGCTGTTTTTT. Its translation: CASSLANWRSGELFF.

V gene TRBV30 combines with J gene TRBJ1-5; no firm D call. The CDR3 loop spans 14 amino acids. Germline values: CDR1 GTSNPN, CDR2 SVGIG (reference sequence). The V end was cut by 1 base, the J end by 4 bases, with 11 bases between. CDR3 amino acids: CAWSATTLNQPQHF. CDR3 sequence (DNA): TGTGCCTGGAGTGCTACCACTTTAAATCAGCCCCAGCATTTT.

The chain combines TRBV30 with TRBJ1-2; no clear D. Trimming left V 0 bases short and J 6 bases short, with 14 bases between. The germline V gene has CDR1 GTSNPN and CDR2 SVGIG (reference sequence). The CDR3 totals 14 residues. CDR3 residues: CAWSVQSYLNGYTF. In nucleotides, the CDR3 is TGTGCCTGGAGTGTACAATCGTACCTCAATGGCTACACCTTC.

This rearrangement joins TRBV7-3 to TRBJ1-1; 9 bases fit TRBD1. The V gene end was trimmed by 0 bases and the J gene end by 6 bases; junction bases not matched to a gene: 8. This CDR3 has 16 residues. The V gene's germline CDR1 is SGHTA and CDR2 FQGTGA. The CDR3 loop reads CASSLTLTGGIPEAFF. The CDR3, as DNA: TGTGCCAGCAGCTTAACCTTGACAGGGGGAATCCCTGAAGCTTTCTTT.

This clone was seen only a few times. The rearrangement joins TRBV24-1 to TRBJ1-2; 8 bases match TRBD1. The CDR3 consists of 13 residues. V was pared by 3 bases and J by 8 bases, with 4 bases of the junction left unmatched. Germline-derived CDR1 and CDR2 are KGHDR and SFDVKD. CDR3 nucleotide sequence: TGTGCCACCAGTGATGGACAGGGAAGAGGCTACACCTTC. Protein sequence: CATSDGQGRGYTF.

The chain combines TRBV9 with TRBJ2-2; D is uncertain. Germline CDR1 is SGDLS and CDR2 is YYNGEE. Trimming removed 4 bases from V and 5 bases from J, with 9 bases in between. CDR3 size: 13 residues. CDR3 sequence (DNA): TGTGCCAGCAGCCAAGATCGGACCGGGGAGCTGTTTTTT. Its protein product is CASSQDRTGELFF.

The chain has TRBV28 and TRBJ1-1, with D perhaps matching TRBD1 (5 bases). Germline loops: CDR1 MDHEN, CDR2 SYDVKM. Trimming removed 8 bases from V and 7 bases from J, with 17 bases in between. The CDR3 has 13 amino acids. The DNA for the CDR3 is TGTGCCAGCGCCCCGCGGGGCCAGATTGAAGCTTTCTTT. It yields the protein CASAPRGQIEAFF.

By share, this clone counts as large. This chain links TRBV4-3 with TRBJ1-1, with D maybe TRBD1 (6 bases). Trimming removed 0 bases at V and 4 bases at J, with 12 bases between. CDR3 size: 15 residues. Germline CDR1 LGHNA, CDR2 YSLEER. The CDR3 spells CASSQDWGAVTEAFF. In DNA, the CDR3 is TGCGCCAGCAGCCAAGATTGGGGGGCAGTCACTGAAGCTTTCTTT.

The chain links TRBV21-1 to TRBJ1-3. TRBV21-1 is assigned pseudogene status. This CDR3 contains 16 residues. CDR3 DNA sequence: TGTGCCAGCAGCAAAGATGGGACGGTCTCTGGAAACACCATATATTTT. Translation: CASSKDGTVSGNTIYF.

The chain recombines TRBV12-5 with TRBJ1-4; no firm D call. V lost 7 bases and J 7 bases, leaving 22 bases between the germline ends. The CDR3 totals 16 residues. CDR1 is LGHNT, CDR2 FRNRAP, per germline. CDR3 protein: CASAPDKGAIGEKLFF. DNA of the CDR3: TGTGCTAGTGCACCCGACAAAGGAGCGATAGGTGAAAAACTGTTTTTT.

V usage is TRBV3-1 (or the pseudogene TRBV3-2) and J usage is TRBJ1-2; TRBD1 agrees at 7 bases. With V trimmed by 3 bases and J by 5 bases, 3 bases remained unmatched. Germline CDR1 is LGHDT and CDR2 is YNNKEL (reference sequence). The CDR3 loop spans 13 amino acids. In DNA, the CDR3 is TGTGCCAGCAGCCAGAGGACAGGATATGGCTACACCTTC. As protein: CASSQRTGYGYTF.

The chain has TRBV5-4 and TRBJ1-5; TRBD1 matches 9 bases. The V gene end was trimmed by 4 bases and the J gene end by 3 bases; junction bases not matched to a gene: 5. Per germline, CDR1 SGHNT and CDR2 YYREEE (reference sequence). CDR3 size: 15 residues. Here the CDR3 reads CASSQDRGPNQPQHF. CDR3 DNA: TGTGCCAGCAGCCAGGACAGGGGCCCCAATCAGCCCCAGCATTTT.

This clone showed up just once. The DNA for the CDR3 is TGTGCCAGCAGCCCCCACGCGGGGGAGTACGAGCAGTACTTC. The encoded protein is CASSPHAGEYEQYF. This rearrangement joins TRBV3-1 (or the pseudogene TRBV3-2) to TRBJ2-7; 7 positions agree with TRBD2. Germline loops: CDR1 LGHDT, CDR2 YNNKEL (reference sequence). The CDR3 is 14 amino acids. V was clipped by 4 bases and J by 4 bases; unmatched bases: 7.

The chain carries TRBV19 and TRBJ1-1; D not certain. This CDR3 is 14 amino acids long. Trimming cost V 6 bases and J 11 bases, with 22 bases left between them. From germline, CDR1 is LNHDA and CDR2 SQIVND (reference sequence). This CDR3 reads CASRYPETPRVAFF. CDR3 coding DNA: TGTGCCAGTAGGTACCCGGAGACCCCTCGAGTGGCTTTCTTT. Drawing the rest from reference TRBV19 and TRBJ1-1, the complete variable domain is DGGITQSPKYLFRKEGQNVTLSCEQNLNHDAMYWYRQDPGQGLRLIYYSQIVNDFQKGDIAEGYSVSREKKESFPLTVTSAQKNPTAFYLCASRYPETPRVAFFGQGTRLTVV.

The V gene is TRBV6-5, the J gene TRBJ2-3; D gene ambiguous. This CDR3 region has 14 residues. Germline loops: CDR1 MNHEY, CDR2 SVGAGI. With 5 bases removed from V and 1 base from J, the gap between germline ends came to 10 bases. The CDR3 nucleotides are TGTGCCAGCAGTCTTTCGGCACGCACAGATACGCAGTATTTT. This encodes CASSLSARTDTQYF.

This clone was seen only a few times. The chain joins TRBV7-2 to TRBJ1-6; TRBD1 aligns across 9 bases. V trimming: 5 bases; J trimming: 10 bases; junction bases outside the gene matches: 18. This CDR3 contains 18 residues. Germline V gene lookup returns CDR1 SGHTA and CDR2 FQGNSA. The CDR3 here is CASSLFSRLGTGLSPLHF. The CDR3 nucleotides read TGTGCCAGCAGCCTTTTCTCCAGACTAGGGACAGGGCTATCACCCCTCCACTTT.

This clone was detected a few times. This CDR3 is CASSGTGDGEQYF. The CDR3 coding sequence is TGTGCCAGCAGCGGGACAGGAGATGGCGAGCAGTACTTC. The chain is built from TRBV7-9 and TRBJ2-7; TRBD1 matches 8 bases. This CDR3 contains 13 residues. Germline CDR1 SEHNR, CDR2 FQNEAQ (reference sequence). Trimming took 5 bases from V and 6 from J; bases not matched to a gene: 6. The entire variable domain, with the rest obtained from reference TRBV7-9 and TRBJ2-7, is as follows: DTGVSQNPRHKITKRGQNVTFRCDPISEHNRLYWYRQTLGQGPEFLTYFQNEAQLEKSRLLSDRFSAERPKGSFSTLEIQRTEQGDSAMYLCASSGTGDGEQYFGPGTRLTVT.

This chain joins TRBV2 and TRBJ2-3; 13 bases are a match to TRBD2. The CDR3 is 18 amino acids. Germline-derived CDR1 and CDR2 are SNHLY and FYNNEI. With V trimmed by 4 bases and J by 2 bases, 9 bases remained unmatched. The CDR3 nucleotides read TGTGCCAGCAGTGGGGGTCAGGGACTAGCGGGGACCACAGATACGCAGTATTTT. It translates to CASSGGQGLAGTTDTQYF.

The rearrangement links TRBV5-6 to TRBJ1-1; 7 nucleotides agree with TRBD1. This CDR3 has 16 residues. Germline CDR1 SGHDT, CDR2 YYEEEE. J lost 5 bases, V lost 3 bases, and 13 bases had no gene match. CDR3 loop: CASSSPSQQGRTEAFF. CDR3 coding DNA: TGTGCCAGCAGCTCCCCCTCCCAACAGGGGAGAACTGAAGCTTTCTTT. Combining the CDR3 with reference TRBV5-6 and TRBJ1-1 gives the whole variable domain DAGVTQSPTHLIKTRGQQVTLRCSPKSGHDTVSWYQQALGQGPQFIFQYYEEEERQRGNFPDRFSGHQFPNYSSELNVNALLLGDSALYLCASSSPSQQGRTEAFFGQGTRLTVV.

The genes are TRBV20-1 and TRBJ2-5; no reliable D call. V was pared by 6 bases and J by 5 bases, with 13 bases between. The CDR3 contains 12 residues. CDR1 and CDR2 from the germline V gene are DFQATT and SNEGSKA (reference sequence). The CDR3 DNA reads TGCAGTGCGAGTCCTCTCCGGGAGACCCAGTACTTC. Amino acids: CSASPLRETQYF.

Remarks on this clone: Within the sample, other DNA sequences also encode this same CDR3. The chain combines TRBV30 with TRBJ1-6; a weak D match, TRBD1 (5 bases). Germline lookup yields CDR1 GTSNPN and CDR2 SVGIG (reference sequence). V gave up 6 bases and J gave up 4 bases, with 10 bases separating them. The CDR3 contains 13 residues. The CDR3 loop reads CACRGEYNSPLHF. In nucleotides, the CDR3 is TGTGCCTGCCGGGGCGAGTATAATTCACCCCTCCACTTT.

The table lists this clone with a count of one. The chain has TRBV6-2 or TRBV6-3 and TRBJ2-7; TRBD2 is a possible D gene (5 bases). From germline, CDR1 is MNHEY and CDR2 SVGEGT. CDR3 length: 12 amino acids. Trimming took off 0 bases at V and 8 bases at J, with 8 bases between the two ends. The CDR3 DNA follows: TGTGCCAGCAGTTACTCCCGGGAACAGCAGTACTTC. Translation: CASSYSREQQYF.

This clone was observed once. This sequence joins TRBV6-2 or TRBV6-3 and TRBJ1-1; the D gene is possibly TRBD1 (6 bases). The germline V gene encodes CDR1 MNHEY and CDR2 SVGEGT. The V end lost 6 bases, the J end lost 5 bases, and 13 bases lay between the germline ends. This CDR3 is 13 amino acids long. CDR3 nucleotides: TGTGCCAGCAGGCCTACCACAGGGACTGAAGCTTTCTTT. Amino acids: CASRPTTGTEAFF.